A selection of T cell receptor beta chains follows, all from one sample in a study of beta chain features in type 1 diabetes. The protocol was immunoSEQ multiplex PCR, while the TCRdb copy is restricted to in-frame clones and leaves out a portion. The sample contains around 250,000 clones, about 23% of which appear only once. Material for sequencing was naive CD4+ T cells from blood. These receptors all come from a woman aged 30 to 39 with type 1 diabetes. Each CDR3 is given with its conserved first and last residue. D genes are given only for firm matches. The size entry is marked missing in some rows and otherwise reads once, few, many or a size class.

>NA|TRBJ1-2|NA|TRBV28
TGTGCCAGCAGTCCCGGACGGAGCCCGGGAGGCTACACCTTC
CASSPGRSPGGYTF
>TRBD1|TRBJ2-1|NA|TRBV18
TGTGCCAGCTCCCGACGCGACAGGGATGAGCAGTTCTTC
CASSRRDRDEQFF
>NA|TRBJ1-5|NA|TRBV13
TGTGCCAGCAGCTTCGAGGCCAGTCCTAATCAGCCCCAGCATTTT
CASSFEASPNQPQHF
>TRBD2|TRBJ2-2|NA|TRBV29-1
TGCAGCGTTGTAACTAGCGGTGCGAACACCGGGGAGCTGTTTTTT
CSVVTSGANTGELFF
>NA|TRBJ2-7|few|TRBV29-1
TGCAGCGTTGAGGCTACTACCTACGAGCAGTACTTC
CSVEATTYEQYF
>TRBD1|TRBJ2-1|few|TRBV25-1
TGTGCCAGCAGCTCGGGACAGTCGGACGAGCAGTTCTTC
CASSSGQSDEQFF
>NA|TRBJ1-1|few|TRBV28
TGTGCCAGCAGTTTATCGACAACTGAAGCTTTCTTT
CASSLSTTEAFF
>NA|TRBJ2-5|few|TRBV5-1
TGCGCCAGCAGCTTGGCCGGGACACGGAGCGTGGAGACCCAGTACTTC
CASSLAGTRSVETQYF
>NA|TRBJ2-7|few|TRBV30
TGTGCCTGGGCTAACTCCTACGAGCAGTACTTC
CAWANSYEQYF
>TRBD2|TRBJ2-1|few|TRBV4-1
TGCGCCAGCAGCCCCCAAAGACTAGCGGGAGACAATGAGCAGTTCTTC
CASSPQRLAGDNEQFF
>NA|TRBJ2-5|once|TRBV2
TGTGCCAGCAATGTGGACAGACAAGAGACCCAGTACTTC
CASNVDRQETQYF
>TRBD1|TRBJ2-2|few|TRBV5-1
TGCGCCAGCAGCTTGGCCGGCCCCGCAAGACAGGGCGGCGGGGAGCTGTTTTTT
CASSLAGPARQGGGELFF
>NA|TRBJ1-5|NA|TRBV2
TGTGCCAGCAGTGAAGGGGGGCAGCAGCCCCAGCATTTT
CASSEGGQQPQHF
>NA|TRBJ1-2|NA|TRBV18
TGTGCCAGCTCACCCGATGTATCTAAAAGTGGTGGCTACACCTTC
CASSPDVSKSGGYTF
>NA|TRBJ1-2|once|TRBV28
TGTGCCAGCAGTTCCGTCTATGGCTACACCTTC
CASSSVYGYTF
>TRBD1|TRBJ1-5|NA|TRBV30
TGTGCCTGGAGTGGCGGACAGGACCAGCCCCAGCATTTT
CAWSGGQDQPQHF
>NA|TRBJ1-1|NA|TRBV6-5
TGTGCCAGCAGTTACGGAGGGATTATGAACACTGAAGCTTTCTTT
CASSYGGIMNTEAFF
>TRBD2|TRBJ2-3|NA|TRBV29-1
TGCAGCGTGGACGGACTAGCGGGAAGCACAGATACGCAGTATTTT
CSVDGLAGSTDTQYF
>NA|TRBJ2-7|NA|TRBV10-3
TGTGCCATAGGAGGGGGCAGCGGTCCCTACGAGCAGTACTTC
CAIGGGSGPYEQYF
>TRBD1|TRBJ1-1|NA|TRBV29-1
TGCAGCGTTGGTGACAGGGGGAATGCTTTCTTT
CSVGDRGNAFF
>NA|TRBJ1-1|few|TRBV10-3
TGTGCCAGCGCAGGGTCGGGGAACACTGAAGCTTTCTTT
CASAGSGNTEAFF
>NA|TRBJ2-7|NA|TRBV5-6
TGTGCCAGCAGCCGACAGACCTACGAGCAGTACTTC
CASSRQTYEQYF
>NA|TRBJ2-7|NA|TRBV4-1
TGCGCCAGCAGCCAAGAAGTGGACAGACTCTACGAGCAGTACTTC
CASSQEVDRLYEQYF
>NA|TRBJ1-1|NA|TRBV10-3
TGTGCCATCAGTGAGCAGGGCACTGAAGCTTTCTTT
CAISEQGTEAFF
>TRBD1|TRBJ1-5|NA|TRBV15
TGTGCCACCAGCACCAGGACAGGATCTAATCAGCCCCAGCATTTT
CATSTRTGSNQPQHF
>TRBD1|TRBJ2-3|once|TRBV29-1
TGCAGCGTACCGGGGCGGGCAGGGGGCGGCACAGATACGCAGTATTTT
CSVPGRAGGGTDTQYF
>NA|TRBJ1-1|NA|TRBV30
TGTGCCTGGAGTCCGGGACACAACACTGAAGCTTTCTTT
CAWSPGHNTEAFF
>TRBD2|TRBJ2-3|NA|TRBV25-1
TGTGCCAGCAGTGATGTGGGGGGGGGCACAGATACGCAGTATTTT
CASSDVGGGTDTQYF
>NA|TRBJ1-2|NA|TRBV2
TGTGCCAGCAGTGACGAGGCAGATAACTATGGCTACACCTTC
CASSDEADNYGYTF
>NA|TRBJ2-3|few|TRBV9
TGTGCCAGCGGGCTAAGCGGAACCACAGATACGCAGTATTTT
CASGLSGTTDTQYF
>TRBD2|TRBJ2-1|NA|TRBV18
TGTGCCAGCTCTCCCGGGACTAGCGGGAGAGGTTTCTACAATGAGCAGTTCTTC
CASSPGTSGRGFYNEQFF
>NA|TRBJ1-2|NA|TRBV11-3
TGTGCCAGCAGCTTAGGACAGATGGATGGCTACACCTTC
CASSLGQMDGYTF
>TRBD2|TRBJ2-1|few|TRBV5-1
TGCGCCAGCAGCTTGCGTGGACTAGCGTACAATGAGCAGTTCTTC
CASSLRGLAYNEQFF
>NA|TRBJ1-1|NA|TRBV6-5
TGTGCCAGCAGTTACTCAGGGGGCACTGAAGCTTTCTTT
CASSYSGGTEAFF
>TRBD1|TRBJ2-7|few|TRBV2
TGTGCCAGCAGCAAACGACTCCGGACAGGGGGCGGCGAGCAGTACTTC
CASSKRLRTGGGEQYF
>NA|TRBJ2-2|few|TRBV29-1
TGCAGCGGATTACTTAGGGGAGGCGGGGAGCTGTTTTTT
CSGLLRGGGELFF
>TRBD1|TRBJ2-7|NA|TRBV4-1
TGCGCCAGCAGCCAGGTCGGACAGGGTTTGGCGGACGAGCAGTACTTC
CASSQVGQGLADEQYF
>NA|TRBJ2-7|NA|TRBV30
TGTGCCTGGAGTGTGTCAGATCCTTACGAGCAGTACTTC
CAWSVSDPYEQYF
>NA|TRBJ2-3|NA|TRBV6-5
TGTGCCAGCAGTGCAGGGGGGAGCACAGATACGCAGTATTTT
CASSAGGSTDTQYF
>TRBD2|TRBJ2-1|NA|TRBV6-1
TGTGCCAGCAGTGAAGTCCCCCAGGCGACTAGCCCCCTCTTCTTC
CASSEVPQATSPLFF
>TRBD1|TRBJ2-7|NA|TRBV27
TGTGCCAGCAGTGGGGGACAGGGGAACGAGCAGTACTTC
CASSGGQGNEQYF
>NA|TRBJ2-2|few|TRBV6-5
TGTGCCAGCAGTTACCGCACCGGGGAGCTGTTTTTT
CASSYRTGELFF
>NA|TRBJ2-1|few|TRBV7-3
TGTGCCAGCAGCTGGGGGGCTGGGAGGGATGAGCAGTTCTTC
CASSWGAGRDEQFF
>NA|TRBJ2-3|few|TRBV30
TGTGCCTGGGCCCCGAGCGGAATCACAGATACGCAGTATTTT
CAWAPSGITDTQYF
>NA|TRBJ2-1|NA|TRBV11-2
TGTGCCAGCAGCTTCGCTAGCGACTACAATGAGCAGTTCTTC
CASSFASDYNEQFF
>NA|TRBJ2-3|NA|TRBV18
TGTGCCAGCTCACTCCTGACTAGCACAGATACGCAGTATTTT
CASSLLTSTDTQYF
>TRBD1|TRBJ1-1|few|TRBV2
TGTGCCAGCAGTAATGACAGGGCTAACACTGAAGCTTTCTTT
CASSNDRANTEAFF
>TRBD1|TRBJ1-2|NA|TRBV28
TGTGCCAGCAGGACAGGGGGAGACTATGGCTACACCTTC
CASRTGGDYGYTF
>NA|TRBJ1-5|NA|TRBV7-2
TGTGCCAGCAGCCCCCGCCCAGGCAATCAGCCCCAGCATTTT
CASSPRPGNQPQHF
>NA|TRBJ2-3|NA|TRBV9
TGTGCCAGCAGCCGTCTGGTAGGCACAGATACGCAGTATTTT
CASSRLVGTDTQYF
>TRBD2|TRBJ2-7|few|TRBV7-3
TGTGCCAGCGGTCCGGGGGGGAGCTCCTACGAGCAGTACTTC
CASGPGGSSYEQYF
>NA|TRBJ2-3|NA|TRBV11-2
TGTGCCAGCAGCCCAGAGCGGGATACGCAGTATTTT
CASSPERDTQYF
>NA|TRBJ1-5|NA|TRBV4-1
TGCGCCAGCAGCCAAGGAACAACGGAGGTAAATCAGCCCCAGCATTTT
CASSQGTTEVNQPQHF